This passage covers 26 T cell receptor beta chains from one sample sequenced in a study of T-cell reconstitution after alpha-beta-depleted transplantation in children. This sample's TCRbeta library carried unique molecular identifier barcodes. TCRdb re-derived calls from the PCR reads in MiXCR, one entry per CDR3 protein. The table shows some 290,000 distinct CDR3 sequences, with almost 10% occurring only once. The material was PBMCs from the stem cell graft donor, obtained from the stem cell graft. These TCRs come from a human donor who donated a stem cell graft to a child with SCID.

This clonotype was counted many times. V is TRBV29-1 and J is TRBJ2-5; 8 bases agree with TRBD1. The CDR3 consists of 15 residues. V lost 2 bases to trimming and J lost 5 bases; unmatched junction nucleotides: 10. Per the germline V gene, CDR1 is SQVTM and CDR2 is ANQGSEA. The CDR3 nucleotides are TGCAGCGTTGAATCTGACAGGGGTAGGAGTGAGACCCAGTACTTC. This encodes CSVESDRGRSETQYF.

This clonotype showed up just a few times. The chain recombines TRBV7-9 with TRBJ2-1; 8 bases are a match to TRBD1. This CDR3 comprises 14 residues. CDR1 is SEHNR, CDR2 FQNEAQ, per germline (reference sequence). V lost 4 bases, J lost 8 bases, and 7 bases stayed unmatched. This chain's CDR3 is CASSSSGRGHEQFF. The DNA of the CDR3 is TGTGCCAGCAGCTCCTCCGGCAGGGGGCATGAGCAGTTCTTC.

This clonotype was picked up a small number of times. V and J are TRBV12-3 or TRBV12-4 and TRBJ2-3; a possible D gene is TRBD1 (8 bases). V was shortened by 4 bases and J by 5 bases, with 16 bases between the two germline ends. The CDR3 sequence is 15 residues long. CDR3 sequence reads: CASSSDRGGKDTQYF. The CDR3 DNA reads TGTGCCAGCAGTTCTGACAGGGGAGGGAAAGATACGCAGTATTTT.

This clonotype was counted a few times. The CDR3, as DNA: TGCGCCAGCAGCCAAGCCAATAATGGTAGGGATGAGCAGTTCTTC. Protein: CASSQANNGRDEQFF. The J gene is TRBJ2-1, the V gene TRBV4-1; unclear D gene. The V gene lost 1 base and the J gene lost 8 bases, with 15 bases spanning the gap. The CDR3 loop spans 15 amino acids. Per germline, CDR1 MGHRA and CDR2 YSYEKL.

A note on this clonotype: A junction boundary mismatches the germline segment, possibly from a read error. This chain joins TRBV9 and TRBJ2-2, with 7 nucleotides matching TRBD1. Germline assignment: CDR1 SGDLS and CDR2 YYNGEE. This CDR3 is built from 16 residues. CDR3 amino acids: CASSSRGQLGTVELFF. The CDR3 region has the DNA TGTGCCAGCAGCTCACGGGGACAGTTGGGGACCGTGGAGCTGTTTTTT.

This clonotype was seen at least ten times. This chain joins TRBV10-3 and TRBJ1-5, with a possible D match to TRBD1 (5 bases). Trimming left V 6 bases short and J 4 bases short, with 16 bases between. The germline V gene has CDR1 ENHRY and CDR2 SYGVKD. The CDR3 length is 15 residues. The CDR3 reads CAISDQGGGNQPQHF. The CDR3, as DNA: TGTGCCATCAGCGATCAGGGAGGCGGGAATCAGCCCCAGCATTTT.

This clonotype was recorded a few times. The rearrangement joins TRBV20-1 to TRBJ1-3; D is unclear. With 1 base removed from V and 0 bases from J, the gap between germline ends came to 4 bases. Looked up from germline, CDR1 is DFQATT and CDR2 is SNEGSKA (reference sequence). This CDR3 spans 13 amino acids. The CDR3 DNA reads TGCAGTGCTAGAGGTGCCTCTGGAAACACCATATATTTT. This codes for CSARGASGNTIYF.

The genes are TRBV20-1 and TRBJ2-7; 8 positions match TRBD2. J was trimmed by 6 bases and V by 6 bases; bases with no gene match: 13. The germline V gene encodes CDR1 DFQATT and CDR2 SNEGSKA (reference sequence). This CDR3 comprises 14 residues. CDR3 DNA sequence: TGCAGTGCCCCCGACCCTAGCGGGCTTTCCGAGCAGTACTTC. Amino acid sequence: CSAPDPSGLSEQYF.

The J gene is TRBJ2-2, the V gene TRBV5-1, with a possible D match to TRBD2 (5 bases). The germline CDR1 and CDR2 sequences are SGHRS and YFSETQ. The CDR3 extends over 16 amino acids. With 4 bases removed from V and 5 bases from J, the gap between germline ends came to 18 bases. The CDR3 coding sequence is TGCGCCAGCAGCGCGGCTAGGGAGCCATCAACCGGGGAGCTGTTTTTT. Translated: CASSAAREPSTGELFF.

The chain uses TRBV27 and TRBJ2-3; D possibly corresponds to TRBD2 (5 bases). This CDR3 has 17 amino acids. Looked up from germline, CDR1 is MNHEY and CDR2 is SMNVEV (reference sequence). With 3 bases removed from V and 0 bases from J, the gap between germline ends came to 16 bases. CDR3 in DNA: TGTGCCAGCAGTTTTTTGGCTGGCGGGCCCAGCACAGATACGCAGTATTTT. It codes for CASSFLAGGPSTDTQYF.

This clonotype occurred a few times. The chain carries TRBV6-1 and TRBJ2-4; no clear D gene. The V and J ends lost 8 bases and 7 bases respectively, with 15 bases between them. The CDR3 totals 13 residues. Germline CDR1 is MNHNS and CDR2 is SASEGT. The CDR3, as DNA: TGTGCCAGCGGAACTGGAACCGGGAACATTCAGTACTTC. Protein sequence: CASGTGTGNIQYF.

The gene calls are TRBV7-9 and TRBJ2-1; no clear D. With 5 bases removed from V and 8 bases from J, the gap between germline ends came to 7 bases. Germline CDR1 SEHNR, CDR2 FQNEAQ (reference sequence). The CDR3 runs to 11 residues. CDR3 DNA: TGTGCCAGCAGCAAATCCGATGAGCAGTTCTTC. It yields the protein CASSKSDEQFF.

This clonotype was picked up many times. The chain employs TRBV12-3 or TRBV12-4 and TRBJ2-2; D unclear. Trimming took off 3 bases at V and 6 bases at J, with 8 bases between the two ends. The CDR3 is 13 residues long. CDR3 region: CASSLLGSGELFF. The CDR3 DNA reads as TGTGCCAGCAGTTTGTTGGGGTCCGGGGAGCTGTTTTTT.

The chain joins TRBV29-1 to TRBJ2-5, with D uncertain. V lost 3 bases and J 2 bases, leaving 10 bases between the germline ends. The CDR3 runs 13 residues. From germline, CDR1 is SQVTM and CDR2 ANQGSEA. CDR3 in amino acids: CSVEFRYQETQYF. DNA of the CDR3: TGCAGCGTTGAGTTTCGGTATCAAGAGACCCAGTACTTC.

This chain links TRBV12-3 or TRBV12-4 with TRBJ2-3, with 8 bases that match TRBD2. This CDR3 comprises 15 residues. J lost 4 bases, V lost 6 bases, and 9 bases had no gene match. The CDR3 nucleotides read TGTGCCAGCAGCCCTCCGGGGGGGGGACCAGATACGCAGTATTTT. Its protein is CASSPPGGGPDTQYF.

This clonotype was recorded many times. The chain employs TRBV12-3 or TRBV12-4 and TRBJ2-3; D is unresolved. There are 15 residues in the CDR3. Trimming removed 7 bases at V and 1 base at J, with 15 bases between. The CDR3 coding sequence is TGTGCCAGCACCTCTGGTCCGTCGGGCACAGATACGCAGTATTTT. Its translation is CASTSGPSGTDTQYF.

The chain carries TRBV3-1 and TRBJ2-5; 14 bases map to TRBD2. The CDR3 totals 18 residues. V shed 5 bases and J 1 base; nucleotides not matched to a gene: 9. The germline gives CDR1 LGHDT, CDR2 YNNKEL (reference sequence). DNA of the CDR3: TGTGCCAGCAGCTCCATGGGACTAGCGGGGGCCCGCCAAGAGACCCAGTACTTC. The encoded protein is CASSSMGLAGARQETQYF.

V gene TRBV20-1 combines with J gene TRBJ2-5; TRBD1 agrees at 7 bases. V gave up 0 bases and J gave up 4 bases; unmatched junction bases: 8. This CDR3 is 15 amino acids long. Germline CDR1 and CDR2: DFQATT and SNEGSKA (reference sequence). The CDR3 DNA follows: TGCAGTGCTAGAGAGGGCAGGGGGTGGCGAGAGACCCAGTACTTC. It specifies CSAREGRGWRETQYF.

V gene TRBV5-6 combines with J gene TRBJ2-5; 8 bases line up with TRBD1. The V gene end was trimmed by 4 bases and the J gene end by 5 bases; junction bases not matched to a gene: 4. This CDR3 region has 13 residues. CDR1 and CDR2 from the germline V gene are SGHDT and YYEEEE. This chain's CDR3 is CASSEDRVETQYF. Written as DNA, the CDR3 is TGTGCCAGCAGCGAGGACAGGGTGGAGACCCAGTACTTC.

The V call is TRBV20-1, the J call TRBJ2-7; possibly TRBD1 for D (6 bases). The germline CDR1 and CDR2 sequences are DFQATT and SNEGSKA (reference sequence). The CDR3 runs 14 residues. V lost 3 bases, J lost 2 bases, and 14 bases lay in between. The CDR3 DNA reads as TGCAGTGCTAGGGGGGACACCGGGACCTACGAGCAGTACTTC. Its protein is CSARGDTGTYEQYF.

Here the CDR3 DNA reads TGCAGTGCTGGGACTAGCGGGGGTAATAACGTCGATGAGCAGTTCTTC. It yields the protein CSAGTSGGNNVDEQFF. V and J are TRBV20-1 and TRBJ2-1; 14 bases align to TRBD2. CDR1 and CDR2 from the germline V gene are DFQATT and SNEGSKA (reference sequence). With V trimmed by 5 bases and J by 8 bases, 11 bases remained unmatched. This CDR3 has 16 amino acids.

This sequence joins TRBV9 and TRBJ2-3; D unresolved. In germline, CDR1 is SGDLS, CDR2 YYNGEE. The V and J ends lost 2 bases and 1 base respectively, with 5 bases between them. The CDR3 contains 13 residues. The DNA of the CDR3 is TGTGCCAGCAGCGTTAAAGGCACAGATACGCAGTATTTT. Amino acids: CASSVKGTDTQYF. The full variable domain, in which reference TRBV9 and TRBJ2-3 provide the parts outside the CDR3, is DSGVTQTPKHLITATGQRVTLRCSPRSGDLSVYWYQQSLDQGLQFLIQYYNGEERAKGNILERFSAQQFPDLHSELNLSSLELGDSALYFCASSVKGTDTQYFGPGTRLTVL.

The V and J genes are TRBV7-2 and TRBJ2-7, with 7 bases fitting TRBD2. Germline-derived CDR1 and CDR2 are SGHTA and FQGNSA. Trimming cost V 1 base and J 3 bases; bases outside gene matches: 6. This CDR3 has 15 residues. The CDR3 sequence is CASSLGSSGGYEQYF. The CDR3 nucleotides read TGTGCCAGCAGCTTAGGGTCCTCGGGGGGCTACGAGCAGTACTTC.

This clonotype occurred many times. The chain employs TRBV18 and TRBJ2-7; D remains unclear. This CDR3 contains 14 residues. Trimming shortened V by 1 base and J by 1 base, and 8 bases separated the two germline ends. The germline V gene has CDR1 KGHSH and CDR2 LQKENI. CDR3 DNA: TGTGCCAGCTCACCACTTCCGAGGTCCTACGAGCAGTACTTC. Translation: CASSPLPRSYEQYF. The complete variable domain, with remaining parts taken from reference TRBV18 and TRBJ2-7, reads NAGVMQNPRHLVRRRGQEARLRCSPMKGHSHVYWYRQLPEEGLKFMVYLQKENIIDESGMPKERFSAEFPKEGPSILRIQQVVRGDSAAYFCASSPLPRSYEQYFGPGTRLTVT.

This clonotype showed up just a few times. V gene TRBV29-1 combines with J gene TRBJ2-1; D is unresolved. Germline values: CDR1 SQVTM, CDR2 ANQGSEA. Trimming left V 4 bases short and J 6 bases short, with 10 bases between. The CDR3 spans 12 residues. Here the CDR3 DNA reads TGCAGCGTTGCATGGGCGTCCAATGAGCAGTTCTTC. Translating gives CSVAWASNEQFF.

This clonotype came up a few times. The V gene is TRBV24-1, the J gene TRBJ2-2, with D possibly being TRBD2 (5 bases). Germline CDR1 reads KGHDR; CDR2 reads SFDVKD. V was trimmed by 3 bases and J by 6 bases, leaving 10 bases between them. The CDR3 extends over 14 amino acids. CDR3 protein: CATSDRYGAGELFF. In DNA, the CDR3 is TGTGCCACCAGTGATAGATACGGGGCCGGGGAGCTGTTTTTT.